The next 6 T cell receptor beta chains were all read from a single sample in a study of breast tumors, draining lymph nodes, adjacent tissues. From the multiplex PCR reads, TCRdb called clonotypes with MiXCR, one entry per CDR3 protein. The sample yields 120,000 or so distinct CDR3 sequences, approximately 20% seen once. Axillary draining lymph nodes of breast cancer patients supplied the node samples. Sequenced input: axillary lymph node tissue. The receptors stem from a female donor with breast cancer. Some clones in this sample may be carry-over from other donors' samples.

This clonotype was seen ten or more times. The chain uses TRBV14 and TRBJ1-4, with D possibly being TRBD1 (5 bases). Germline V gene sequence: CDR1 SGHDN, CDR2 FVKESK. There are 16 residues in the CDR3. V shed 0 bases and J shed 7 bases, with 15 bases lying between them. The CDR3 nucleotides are TGTGCCAGCAGCCAAGATAGGGGCGGCGTAAGTGAAAAACTGTTTTTT. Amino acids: CASSQDRGGVSEKLFF.

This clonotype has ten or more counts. The CDR3 DNA follows: TGTGCCAGCAGCACTAGCTACAATGAGCAGTTCTTC. Protein: CASSTSYNEQFF. This chain uses TRBV7-9 with TRBJ2-1; tentatively, D is TRBD2 (5 bases). Germline V lookup: CDR1 SEHNR, CDR2 FQNEAQ (reference sequence). This CDR3 region has 12 residues. V gave up 5 bases and J gave up 3 bases, with 5 bases separating them. The full variable domain, in which reference TRBV7-9 and TRBJ2-1 provide the parts outside the CDR3, is DTGVSQNPRHKITKRGQNVTFRCDPISEHNRLYWYRQTLGQGPEFLTYFQNEAQLEKSRLLSDRFSAERPKGSFSTLEIQRTEQGDSAMYLCASSTSYNEQFFGPGTRLTVL.

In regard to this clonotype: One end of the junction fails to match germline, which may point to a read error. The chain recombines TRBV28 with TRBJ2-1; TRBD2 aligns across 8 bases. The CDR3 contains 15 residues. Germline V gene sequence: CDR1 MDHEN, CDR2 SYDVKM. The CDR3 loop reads CACSFGAGVDNEQFF. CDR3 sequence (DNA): TGTGCCTGCAGTTTCGGAGCGGGAGTGGACAATGAGCAGTTCTTC.

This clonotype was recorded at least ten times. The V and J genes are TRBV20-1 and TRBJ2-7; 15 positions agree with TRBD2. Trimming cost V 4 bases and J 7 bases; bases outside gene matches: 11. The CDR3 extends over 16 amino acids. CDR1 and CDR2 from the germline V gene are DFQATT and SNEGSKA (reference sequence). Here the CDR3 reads CSAKKPGLAGGGEQYF. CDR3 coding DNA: TGCAGTGCTAAAAAACCGGGACTAGCGGGAGGAGGGGAGCAGTACTTC.

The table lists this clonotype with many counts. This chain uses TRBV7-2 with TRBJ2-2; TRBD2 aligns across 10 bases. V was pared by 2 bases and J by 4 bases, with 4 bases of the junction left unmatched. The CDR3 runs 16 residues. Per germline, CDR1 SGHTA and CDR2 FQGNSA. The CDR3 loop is CASSLQPSGSTGELFF. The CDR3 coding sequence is TGTGCCAGCAGCTTACAGCCTAGCGGGAGCACCGGGGAGCTGTTTTTT. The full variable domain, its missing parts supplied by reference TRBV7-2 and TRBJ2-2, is GAGVSQSPSNKVTEKGKDVELRCDPISGHTALYWYRQSLGQGLEFLIYFQGNSAPDKSGLPSDRFSAERTGGSVSTLTIQRTQQEDSAVYLCASSLQPSGSTGELFFGEGSRLTVL.

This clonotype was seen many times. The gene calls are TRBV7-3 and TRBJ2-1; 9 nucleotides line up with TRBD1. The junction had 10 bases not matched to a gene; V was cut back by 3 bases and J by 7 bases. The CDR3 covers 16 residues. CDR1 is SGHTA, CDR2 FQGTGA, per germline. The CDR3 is CASSLTGGTGTNEQFF. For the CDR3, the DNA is TGTGCCAGCAGCTTGACCGGGGGGACAGGGACGAATGAGCAGTTCTTC.